Shown below are 25 T cell receptor beta chains from a single sample sequenced in a study of blood T cells in healthy people across ages (dated by TCRdb to about 2015). Preparation of the library involved 5' RACE. A second roughly 6 to 11 cycle PCR used a sample-barcoded 5' primer and a J-beta primer mix. TCRdb reprocessing: public reads trimmed at Q25 with fastp, clones called with MiXCR, in-frame beta chains kept. Identical CDR3 proteins give one entry, which carries the most common genes and DNA. Here the sample has fewer than 2,000,000 distinct CDR3 sequences; about 39% occur a single time. The ten largest account for roughly 23% of the sample. The specimen sequenced was blood. All receptors come from a human donor in good health.

The chain links TRBV7-2 to TRBJ2-3, with D perhaps being TRBD1 or TRBD2 (5 bases each). CDR1 is SGHTA, CDR2 FQGNSA, per germline. The germline V and J ends were trimmed by 3 bases and 2 bases, with 12 bases remaining between them. The CDR3 extends over 15 amino acids. The DNA for the CDR3 is TGTGCCAGCAGCTTCGGGACCTACAACACAGATACGCAGTATTTT. Amino acid sequence: CASSFGTYNTDTQYF.

The chain employs TRBV12-5 and TRBJ2-7; D gene uncertain. This CDR3 is built from 12 residues. Trimming shortened V by 3 bases and J by 7 bases, and 10 bases separated the two germline ends. Germline CDR1 and CDR2: LGHNT and FRNRAP. CDR3 nucleotide sequence: TGTGCTAGTGGTTTCCAGTACAATGAGCAGTACTTC. Encoded protein: CASGFQYNEQYF.

This clonotype has only a few counts. The genes are TRBV4-3 and TRBJ1-4; no clear D. This CDR3 has 14 amino acids. Trimming stripped 1 base from V and 7 bases from J, with 10 bases between. The V gene's germline CDR1 is LGHNA and CDR2 YSLEER. The CDR3 here is CASSQGLRGEKLFF. CDR3 in DNA: TGCGCCAGCAGCCAAGGTCTCCGCGGTGAAAAACTGTTTTTT.

This chain uses TRBV10-3 with TRBJ2-1; TRBD2 matches at 10 bases. CDR3 length: 17 amino acids. Unmatched junction bases numbered 11, after V lost 4 bases and J lost 5 bases. The germline CDR1 and CDR2 sequences are ENHRY and SYGVKD. Here the CDR3 reads CAISGPLRLAGDNEQFF. In DNA form, the CDR3 reads TGTGCCATCAGTGGGCCATTGCGGCTAGCGGGGGACAATGAGCAGTTCTTC.

This clonotype was detected a few times. The rearrangement uses TRBV20-1 and TRBJ2-1; D unclear. V shed 2 bases and J shed 10 bases, with 12 bases lying between them. This CDR3 contains 12 residues. Germline CDR1 reads DFQATT; CDR2 reads SNEGSKA (reference sequence). The CDR3 spells CSARLLTEEQFF. The CDR3 coding sequence is TGCAGTGCTAGACTCTTGACCGAGGAGCAGTTCTTC.

The genes are TRBV15 and TRBJ2-7, with D perhaps TRBD1 (6 bases). CDR1 and CDR2 from the germline V gene are LNHNV and YYDKDF (reference sequence). Trimming stripped 7 bases from V and 3 bases from J, with 13 bases between. This CDR3 comprises 13 residues. CDR3 in amino acids: CATNRDRGYEQYF. Written as DNA, the CDR3 is TGTGCCACCAACAGGGACCGCGGCTACGAGCAGTACTTC.

This clonotype was observed a handful of times. V is TRBV4-3 and J is TRBJ1-2; D is unclear. Trimming pared 1 base from V and 4 bases from J, leaving 13 bases between. Germline values: CDR1 LGHNA, CDR2 YSLEER. The CDR3 has 15 amino acids. The CDR3: CASSQGWQDGYGYTF. CDR3 bases: TGCGCCAGCAGCCAAGGATGGCAGGATGGCTATGGCTACACCTTC.

This clonotype came up a few times. V is TRBV6-2 or TRBV6-3 and J is TRBJ1-2; D unclear. CDR3 length: 15 residues. V gave up 8 bases and J gave up 6 bases, with 22 bases separating them. The germline CDR1 and CDR2 sequences are MNHEY and SVGEGT. The CDR3, as DNA: TGTGCCAGCTCCCCCCTCCAACGGCATCATGATGGCTACACCTTC. This sequence encodes CASSPLQRHHDGYTF.

V is TRBV2 and J is TRBJ1-1, with D unclear. Trimming took 7 bases from V and 0 from J, leaving 12 bases between them. The germline V gene encodes CDR1 SNHLY and CDR2 FYNNEI. The CDR3 is made up of 14 amino acids. The CDR3 protein is CASNILVMNTEAFF. In nucleotides, the CDR3 is TGTGCCAGCAATATTTTGGTCATGAACACTGAAGCTTTCTTT.

The chain uses TRBV2 and TRBJ2-2; unclear D gene. This CDR3 is 10 amino acids long. V was trimmed by 6 bases and J by 7 bases, leaving 3 bases between them. In germline, CDR1 is SNHLY, CDR2 FYNNEI. The CDR3 spells CASRVGELFF. The CDR3 coding sequence is TGTGCCAGCAGAGTCGGGGAGCTGTTTTTT.

The genes are TRBV29-1 and TRBJ2-1, with a possible D match to TRBD1 (6 bases). V gave up 7 bases and J gave up 6 bases, with 13 bases separating them. The V gene's germline CDR1 is SQVTM and CDR2 ANQGSEA. The CDR3 contains 12 residues. The CDR3 here is CSAGIQGNEQFF. The CDR3 DNA reads as TGCAGCGCTGGAATACAGGGCAATGAGCAGTTCTTC.

J is TRBJ1-1 and V is TRBV4-1; D perhaps matches TRBD1 (6 bases). Trimming left V 3 bases short and J 0 bases short, with 26 bases between. The length of the CDR3 is 20 residues. Germline CDR1 MGHRA, CDR2 YSYEKL. CDR3 sequence reads: CASSQDPPRAGGPMNTEAFF. The CDR3 DNA reads TGCGCCAGCAGCCAGGACCCTCCACGGGCGGGGGGGCCCATGAACACTGAAGCTTTCTTT.

The V gene is TRBV4-1, the J gene TRBJ2-5; D not resolved. The DNA end lines up better with TRBJ2-7; the J call may be wrong. Germline loops: CDR1 MGHRA, CDR2 YSYEKL. This CDR3 contains 13 residues. CDR3 region: CASSQQAVSEQYF. In nucleotides, the CDR3 is TGCGCCAGCAGCCAACAGGCCGTGTCCGAGCAGTACTTC.

J is TRBJ2-4 and V is TRBV19; 7 nucleotides line up with TRBD1. Matching the DNA end better, TRBJ2-7 makes the J call doubtful. CDR3 length: 14 residues. Germline V gene data show CDR1 as LNHDA and CDR2 as SQIVND (reference sequence). CDR3 sequence (DNA): TGTGCCAGTAGTATAACAGGGGACCCTTACGAGCAGTACTTC. Its translation is CASSITGDPYEQYF.

V is TRBV6-5 and J is TRBJ2-1, with TRBD1 matching 8 bases. V was pared by 6 bases and J by 7 bases, with 8 bases of the junction left unmatched. Germline V gene lookup returns CDR1 MNHEY and CDR2 SVGAGI. CDR3 size: 14 residues. DNA of the CDR3: TGTGCCAGCAGCTCACGACAGGGGTGGAATGAGCAGTTCTTC. Translating it yields CASSSRQGWNEQFF.

V and J are TRBV7-2 and TRBJ1-5, with TRBD1 identical over 7 bases. The CDR3 has 16 residues. The germline gives CDR1 SGHTA, CDR2 FQGNSA. V trimming: 5 bases; J trimming: 6 bases; junction bases outside the gene matches: 13. This chain's CDR3 is CASSTSRGVSAQPQHF. Written as DNA, the CDR3 is TGTGCCAGCAGCACATCCAGGGGGGTGTCCGCTCAGCCCCAGCATTTT.

The chain carries TRBV13 and TRBJ2-3; D perhaps matches TRBD2 (5 bases). From germline, CDR1 is PRHDT and CDR2 FYEKMQ (reference sequence). This CDR3 region has 15 residues. V lost 7 bases, J lost 5 bases, and 19 bases lay in between. CDR3 DNA sequence: TGTGCCAGCACGAACCGGCTCCTCGGACTAGATACGCAGTATTTT. Its translation is CASTNRLLGLDTQYF.

This clonotype was seen a handful of times. The V call is TRBV4-2, the J call TRBJ1-1; TRBD1 is a possible D gene (6 bases). This CDR3 is built from 14 residues. Trimming stripped 6 bases from V and 5 bases from J, with 16 bases between. Germline CDR1 is LGHNA and CDR2 is YNFKEQ. The CDR3 nucleotides are TGTGCCAGCAGTCCCAAGGGGGTTCCTACTGAAGCTTTCTTT. Its protein product is CASSPKGVPTEAFF.

This clonotype was counted ten times or more. This sequence joins TRBV4-3 and TRBJ2-2; D possibly uses TRBD1 or TRBD2 (6 bases each). The CDR3 spans 14 residues. Trimming left V 5 bases short and J 3 bases short, with 10 bases between. Germline V gene lookup returns CDR1 LGHNA and CDR2 YSLEER. CDR3 nucleotides: TGCGCCAGCAGCGGGGGGCTCGACACCGGGGAGCTGTTTTTT. This sequence encodes CASSGGLDTGELFF.

This clonotype showed up just a few times. The V gene is TRBV4-1, the J gene TRBJ2-1, with a tentative D call TRBD2 (7 bases). V lost 0 bases and J 10 bases, leaving 19 bases between the germline ends. This CDR3 spans 16 amino acids. Germline CDR1 reads MGHRA; CDR2 reads YSYEKL. The CDR3 loop is CASSQDITGGLYEQFF. DNA of the CDR3: TGCGCCAGCAGCCAAGATATCACGGGGGGCCTGTACGAGCAGTTCTTC.

This clonotype was counted a few times. The rearrangement uses TRBV28 and TRBJ2-3, with D possibly being TRBD1 (6 bases). Germline CDR1 is MDHEN and CDR2 is SYDVKM. The CDR3 totals 12 residues. V gave up 10 bases and J gave up 2 bases, with 10 bases separating them. CDR3: CAINRATDTQYF. In DNA form, the CDR3 reads TGTGCCATCAACAGGGCCACAGATACGCAGTATTTT.

The chain is built from TRBV20-1 and TRBJ2-3; D is unclear. V shed 8 bases and J shed 1 base, with 13 bases lying between them. The CDR3 contains 13 residues. Germline CDR1 is DFQATT and CDR2 is SNEGSKA (reference sequence). CDR3 amino acids: CSTLVGRTDTQYF. The CDR3 nucleotides read TGCAGTACCCTGGTAGGGCGCACAGATACGCAGTATTTT.

Comments on this clonotype: A read error may account for a junction end that differs from germline. The V call is TRBV6-5, the J call TRBJ2-1; D perhaps matches TRBD2 (6 bases). Germline V gives CDR1 MNHEY, CDR2 SVGAGI. The CDR3 sequence is 18 residues long. In nucleotides, the CDR3 is TGTGCCAGCAGTTACCGAACGATGGCGGGGACGATCTACAATGAGCAGGTCTTC. Protein sequence: CASSYRTMAGTIYNEQVF.

The chain has TRBV7-2 and TRBJ1-2, with D unresolved. The CDR3 length is 15 residues. V dropped 4 bases and J dropped 2 bases, with 14 bases sitting between them. Germline V gene data show CDR1 as SGHTA and CDR2 as FQGNSA. DNA of the CDR3: TGTGCCAGCAGCTATCAACCCGGGGAGAACTATGGCTACACCTTC. Protein product: CASSYQPGENYGYTF. Complete variable domain (other parts from reference TRBV7-2 and TRBJ1-2): GAGVSQSPSNKVTEKGKDVELRCDPISGHTALYWYRQSLGQGLEFLIYFQGNSAPDKSGLPSDRFSAERTGGSVSTLTIQRTQQEDSAVYLCASSYQPGENYGYTFGSGTRLTVV.

The chain recombines TRBV24-1 with TRBJ2-1; the match to TRBD1 covers 12 bases. Losses at the gene ends were 1 base for V and 0 bases for J; bases not matched to a gene: 9. There are 20 residues in the CDR3. CDR1 is KGHDR and CDR2 is SFDVKD in the germline V gene. The CDR3 sequence: CATSDFRRDRGQISYNEQFF. CDR3 nucleotides: TGTGCCACCAGTGATTTTCGCCGGGACAGGGGGCAAATCTCCTACAATGAGCAGTTCTTC.